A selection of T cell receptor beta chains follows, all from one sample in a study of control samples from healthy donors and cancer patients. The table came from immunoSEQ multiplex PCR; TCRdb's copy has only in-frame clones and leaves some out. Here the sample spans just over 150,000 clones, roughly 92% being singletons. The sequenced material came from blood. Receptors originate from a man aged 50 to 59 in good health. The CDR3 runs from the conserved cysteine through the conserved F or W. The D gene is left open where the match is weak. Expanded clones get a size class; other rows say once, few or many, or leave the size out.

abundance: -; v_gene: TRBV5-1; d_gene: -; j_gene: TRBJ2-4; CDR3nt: TGCGCCAGCAGCTTGGCCGGGTCAGAAAACATTCAGTACTTC; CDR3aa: CASSLAGSENIQYF
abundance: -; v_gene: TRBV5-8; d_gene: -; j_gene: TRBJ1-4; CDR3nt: TGTGCCAGCAGCTTGGAGGGGCTTTCAACTAATGAAAAACTGTTTTTT; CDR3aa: CASSLEGLSTNEKLFF
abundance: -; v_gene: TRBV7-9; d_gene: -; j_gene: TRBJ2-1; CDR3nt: TGTGCCAGCAGCTCCCCCTGGCGAGGGATGCATACCGATGAGCAGTTCTTC; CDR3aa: CASSSPWRGMHTDEQFF
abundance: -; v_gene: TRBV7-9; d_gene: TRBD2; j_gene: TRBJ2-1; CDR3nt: TGTGCCAGCAGTTCTCCCGGACTAGTGGGCCTCAATGAGCAGTTCTTC; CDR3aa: CASSSPGLVGLNEQFF
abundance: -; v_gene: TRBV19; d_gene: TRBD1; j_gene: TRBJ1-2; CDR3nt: TGTGCCAGTAGTATAGGTGGACAGGGGAACTATGGCTACACCTTC; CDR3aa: CASSIGGQGNYGYTF
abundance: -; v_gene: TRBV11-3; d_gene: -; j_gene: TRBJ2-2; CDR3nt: TGTGCCAGCAGCTGGACTATAGCTACCGGGGAGCTGTTTTTT; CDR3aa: CASSWTIATGELFF
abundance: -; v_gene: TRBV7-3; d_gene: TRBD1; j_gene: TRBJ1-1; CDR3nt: TGTGCCAGCAGTCGACAGGGAAACACTGAAGCTTTCTTT; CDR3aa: CASSRQGNTEAFF
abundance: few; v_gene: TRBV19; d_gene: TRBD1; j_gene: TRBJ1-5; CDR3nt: TGTGCCAGTAGCTCCTTCGGACAGGTTAACAATCAGCCCCAGCATTTT; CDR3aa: CASSSFGQVNNQPQHF
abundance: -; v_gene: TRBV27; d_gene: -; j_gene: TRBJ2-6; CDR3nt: TGTGCCAGCTCTCGCGGGTTAATTTCTGGGGCCAACGTCCTGACTTTC; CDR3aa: CASSRGLISGANVLTF
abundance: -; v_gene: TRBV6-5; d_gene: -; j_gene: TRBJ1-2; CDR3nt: TGTGCCAGCATTGGGACGGATGGCTACACCTTC; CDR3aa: CASIGTDGYTF
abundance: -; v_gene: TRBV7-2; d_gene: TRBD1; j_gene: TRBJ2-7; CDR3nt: TGTGCCAGCAGCTTAGCGGACAGGGGACTCTCCTACGAGCAGTACTTC; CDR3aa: CASSLADRGLSYEQYF
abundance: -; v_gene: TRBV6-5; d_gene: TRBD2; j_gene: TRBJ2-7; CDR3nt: TGTGCCAGCGCTCTTAGCGGGTGGGACTACGAGCAGTACTTC; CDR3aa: CASALSGWDYEQYF
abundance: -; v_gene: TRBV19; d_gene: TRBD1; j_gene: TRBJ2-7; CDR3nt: TGTGCCAGTAGTATGGGATTTGACAGGGGTCTTCGGGAGCAGTACTTC; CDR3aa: CASSMGFDRGLREQYF
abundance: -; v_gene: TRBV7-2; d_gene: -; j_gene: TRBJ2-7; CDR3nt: TGTGCCAGCAGCTGGGGGCGGTCCTACGAGCAGTACTTC; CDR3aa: CASSWGRSYEQYF
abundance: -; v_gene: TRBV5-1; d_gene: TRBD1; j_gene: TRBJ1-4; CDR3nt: TGCGCCAGCAGCCAAGACAGGGCTGGAAATGGGGGCCTGTTTTTT; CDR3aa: CASSQDRAGNGGLFF
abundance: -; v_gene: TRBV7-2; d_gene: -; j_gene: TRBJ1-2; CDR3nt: TGTGCCAGCAGGCCTTCCTTGGGGGACTATGGCTACACCTTC; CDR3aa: CASRPSLGDYGYTF
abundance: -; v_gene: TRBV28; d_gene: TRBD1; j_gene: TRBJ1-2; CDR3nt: TGTGCCAGCAGTCCCCCGACAGGGAGCTATGGCTACACCTTC; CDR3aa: CASSPPTGSYGYTF
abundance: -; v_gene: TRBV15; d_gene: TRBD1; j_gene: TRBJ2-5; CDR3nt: TGTGCCACCAGCAGGTCAGGGGGCGGAGAGACCCAGTACTTC; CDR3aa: CATSRSGGGETQYF
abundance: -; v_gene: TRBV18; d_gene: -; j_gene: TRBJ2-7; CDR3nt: TGTGCCAGCTCAGGCAGTGATTACGAGCAGTACTTC; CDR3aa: CASSGSDYEQYF
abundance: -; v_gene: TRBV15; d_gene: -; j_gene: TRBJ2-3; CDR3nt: TGTGCCACCAGCAGAGATAGTACACCTAGATTCACAGATACGCAGTATTTT; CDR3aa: CATSRDSTPRFTDTQYF
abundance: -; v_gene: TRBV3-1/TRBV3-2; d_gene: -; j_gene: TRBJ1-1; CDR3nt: TGTGCCAGCAGCCTTAGGGCCACTGAAGCTTTCTTT; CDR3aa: CASSLRATEAFF
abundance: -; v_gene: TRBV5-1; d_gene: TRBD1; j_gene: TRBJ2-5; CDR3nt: TGCGCCAGCAGCGACGGACAGGGGTCGTGGAAGACCCAGTACTTC; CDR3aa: CASSDGQGSWKTQYF
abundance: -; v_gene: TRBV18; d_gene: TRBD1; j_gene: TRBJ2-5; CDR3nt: TGTGCCAGCTCACGAAACAGGGGAGTGGAAGAGACCCAGTACTTC; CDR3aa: CASSRNRGVEETQYF
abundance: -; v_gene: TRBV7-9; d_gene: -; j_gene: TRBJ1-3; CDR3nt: TGTGCCAGCTTCGGGGGATACTCTGGAAACACCATATATTTT; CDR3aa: CASFGGYSGNTIYF
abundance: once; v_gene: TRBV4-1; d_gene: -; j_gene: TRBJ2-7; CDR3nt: TGCGCCAGCAGCCAAGTACTTAGGGGGGTTGGCCACGAGCAGTACTTC; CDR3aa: CASSQVLRGVGHEQYF
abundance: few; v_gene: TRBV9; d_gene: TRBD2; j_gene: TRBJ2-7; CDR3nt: TGTGCCAGCAGCGTTTCCGGGACTAGCGGCGAGCAGTACTTC; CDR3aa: CASSVSGTSGEQYF
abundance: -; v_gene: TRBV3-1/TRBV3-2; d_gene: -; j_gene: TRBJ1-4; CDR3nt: TGTGCCAGCAGCCCCCGGGGTTGGGAAAAACTGTTTTTT; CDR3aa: CASSPRGWEKLFF
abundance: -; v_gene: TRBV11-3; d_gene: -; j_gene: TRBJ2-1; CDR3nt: TGTGCCAGCAGCTTAGGAGGGAGTCAATTCGGTGAGCAGTTCTTC; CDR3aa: CASSLGGSQFGEQFF
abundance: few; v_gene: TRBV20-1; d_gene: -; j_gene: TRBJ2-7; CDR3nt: TGCAGTGCTCGACGACAGCTAGAGCAGTACTTC; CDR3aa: CSARRQLEQYF
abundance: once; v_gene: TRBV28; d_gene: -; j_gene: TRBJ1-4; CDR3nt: TGTGCCAGCAGTTACAGCCTTAATGAAAAACTGTTTTTT; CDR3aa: CASSYSLNEKLFF
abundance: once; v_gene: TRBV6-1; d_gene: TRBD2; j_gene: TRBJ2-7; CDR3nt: TGTGCCAGCAGTGAAAGCGGGACTAGCGCCTACGAGCAGTACTTC; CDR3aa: CASSESGTSAYEQYF
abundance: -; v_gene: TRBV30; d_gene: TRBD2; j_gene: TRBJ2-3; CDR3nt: TGTGCCTGGAGTGGGCTAGCGGTTAGCACAGATACGCAGTATTTT; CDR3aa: CAWSGLAVSTDTQYF
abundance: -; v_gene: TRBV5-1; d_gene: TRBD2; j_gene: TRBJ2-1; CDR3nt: TGCGCCAGCAAGGACTTAGCGGGAGGGCCCAATGAGCAGTTCTTC; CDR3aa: CASKDLAGGPNEQFF
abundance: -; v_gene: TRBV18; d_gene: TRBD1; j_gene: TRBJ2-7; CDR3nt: TGTGCCAGCTCAAGACAGGGGGTTCCCTACGAGCAGTACTTC; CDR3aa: CASSRQGVPYEQYF
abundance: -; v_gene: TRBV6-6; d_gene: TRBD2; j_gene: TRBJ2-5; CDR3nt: TGTGCCAGCAGAAGTAGGGAGGGCCTATCAGAGACCCAGTACTTC; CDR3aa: CASRSREGLSETQYF
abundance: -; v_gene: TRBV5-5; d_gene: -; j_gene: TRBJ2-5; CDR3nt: TGTGCCAGCAGCCTGACACTACGGGAGACCCAGTACTTC; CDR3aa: CASSLTLRETQYF
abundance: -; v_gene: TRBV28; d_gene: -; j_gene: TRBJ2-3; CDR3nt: TGTGCCAGCAATCCGGGATCGGCAGATACGCAGTATTTT; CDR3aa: CASNPGSADTQYF
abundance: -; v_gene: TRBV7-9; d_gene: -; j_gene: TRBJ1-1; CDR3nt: TGTGCCAGCAGCTCCCGGGAGGGGAGAAACGCTGAAGCTTTCTTT; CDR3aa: CASSSREGRNAEAFF
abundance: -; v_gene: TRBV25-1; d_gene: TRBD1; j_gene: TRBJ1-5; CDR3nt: TGTGCCAGCAGTGAAGGCGGGACAGGGGTCGGGCAGCCCCAGCATTTT; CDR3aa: CASSEGGTGVGQPQHF
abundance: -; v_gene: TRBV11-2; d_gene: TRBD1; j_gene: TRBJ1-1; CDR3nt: TGTGCCAGCAGCTGGGACAGGGGAACTGAAGCTTTCTTT; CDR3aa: CASSWDRGTEAFF
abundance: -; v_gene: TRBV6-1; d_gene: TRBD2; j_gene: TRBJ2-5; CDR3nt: TGTGCCAGCAGTGAAGCACTACTAGCGGGAATAAAGACCCAGTACTTC; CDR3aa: CASSEALLAGIKTQYF
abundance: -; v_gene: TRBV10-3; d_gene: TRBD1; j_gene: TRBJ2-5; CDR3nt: TGTGCCACGCTCCGGGACAGGGAAGAGACCCAGTACTTC; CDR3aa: CATLRDREETQYF
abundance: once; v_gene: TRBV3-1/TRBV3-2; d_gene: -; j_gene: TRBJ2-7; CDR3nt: TGTGCCAGCAGCCAAGTGGGACTGAACTACGAGCAGTACTTC; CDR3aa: CASSQVGLNYEQYF
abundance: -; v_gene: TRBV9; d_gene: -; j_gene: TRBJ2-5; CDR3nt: TGTGCCAGCAGCGTAGAACCAGGGGCCTGGGAGACCCAGTACTTC; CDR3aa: CASSVEPGAWETQYF
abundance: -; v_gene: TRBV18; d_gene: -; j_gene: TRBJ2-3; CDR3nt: TGTGCCAGCTCACCTTCAGTAGATACGCAGTATTTT; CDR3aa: CASSPSVDTQYF
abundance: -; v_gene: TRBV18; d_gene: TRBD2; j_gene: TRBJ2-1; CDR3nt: TGTGCCAGCTCACCCCTAGCGGGAGGGTTAAATGAGCAGTTCTTC; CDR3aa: CASSPLAGGLNEQFF
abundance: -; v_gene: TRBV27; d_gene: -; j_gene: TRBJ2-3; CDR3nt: TGTGCCAGCAGTTTATCGAATGCAGATACGCAGTATTTT; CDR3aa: CASSLSNADTQYF